This TCR beta chain was identified during a study of T cell repertoires in cytomegalovirus infection. Study background: Public TCR beta signatures marked donors with CMV infection and the matching HLA. Overall study results and limits: HLA-C-restricted TCR beta clonotypes specific for CMV led the ex vivo response. Adding up the frequency of public TCR beta families identified people who carried CMV plus the relevant HLA.

In TCRdb, the reads were re-called with MiXCR into one record per CDR3 protein. The sample comprises 200,000 to 250,000 distinct CDR3 sequences, 9% to 15% of which are singletons, and 1.6% rests with the top ten. This clonotype came up many times. Its antigen is unidentified. There are 15 residues in the CDR3. Germline V gene data show CDR1 as SGHVS and CDR2 as FQNEAQ. The J segment lost 5 bases and the V segment lost 5 bases, leaving 8 bases of the junction unmatched. The receptor was derived from a human donor in good health (CMV status not recorded). Some clones in this sample may be carry-over from other donors' samples. The sequencing sample was made of PBMCs. V is TRBV7-8 and J is TRBJ2-7; 11 bases are a match to TRBD1. This CDR3 reads CASSHRTGGVDEQYF. DNA of the CDR3: TGTGCCAGCAGCCACCGGACAGGGGGCGTCGACGAGCAGTACTTC.